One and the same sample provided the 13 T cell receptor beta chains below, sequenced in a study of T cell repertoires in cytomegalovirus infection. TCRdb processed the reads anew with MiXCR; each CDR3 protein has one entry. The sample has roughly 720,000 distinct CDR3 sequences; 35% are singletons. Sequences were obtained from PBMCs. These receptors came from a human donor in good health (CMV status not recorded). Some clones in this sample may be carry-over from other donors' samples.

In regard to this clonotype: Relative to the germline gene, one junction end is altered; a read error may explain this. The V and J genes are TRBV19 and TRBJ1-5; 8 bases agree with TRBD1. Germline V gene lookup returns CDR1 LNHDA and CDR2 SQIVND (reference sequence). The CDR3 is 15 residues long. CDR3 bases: TGTGACAGTATTGCCAGGGGGCCGGGCAATCAGCCCCAGCATTTT. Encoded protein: CDSIARGPGNQPQHF.

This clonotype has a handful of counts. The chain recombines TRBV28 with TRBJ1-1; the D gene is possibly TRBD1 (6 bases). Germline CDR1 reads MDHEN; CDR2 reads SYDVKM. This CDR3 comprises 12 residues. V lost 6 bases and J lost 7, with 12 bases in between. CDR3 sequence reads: CASSLEQGEAFF. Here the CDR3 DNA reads TGTGCCAGCAGCCTAGAACAGGGTGAAGCTTTCTTT.

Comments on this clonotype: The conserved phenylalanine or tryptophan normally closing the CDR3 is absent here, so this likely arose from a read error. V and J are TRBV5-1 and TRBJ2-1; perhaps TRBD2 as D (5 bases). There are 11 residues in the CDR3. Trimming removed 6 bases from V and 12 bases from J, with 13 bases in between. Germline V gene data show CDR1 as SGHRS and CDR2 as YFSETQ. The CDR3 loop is CASMAGHGQFV. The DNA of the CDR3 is TGCGCCAGCATGGCGGGCCACGGGCAGTTCGTA.

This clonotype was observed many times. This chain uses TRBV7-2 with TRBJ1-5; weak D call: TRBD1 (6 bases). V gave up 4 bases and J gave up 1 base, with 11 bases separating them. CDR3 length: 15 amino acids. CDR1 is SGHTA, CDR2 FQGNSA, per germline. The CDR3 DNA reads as TGTGCCAGCAGCTCGAAAGGGGGGAGCAATCAGCCCCAGCATTTT. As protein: CASSSKGGSNQPQHF.

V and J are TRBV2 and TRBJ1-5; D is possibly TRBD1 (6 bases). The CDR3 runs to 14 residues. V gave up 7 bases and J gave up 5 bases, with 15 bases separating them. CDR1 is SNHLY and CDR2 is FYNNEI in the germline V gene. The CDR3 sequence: CASTARGQYQPQHF. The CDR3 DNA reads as TGTGCCAGCACAGCCAGGGGCCAGTATCAGCCCCAGCATTTT.

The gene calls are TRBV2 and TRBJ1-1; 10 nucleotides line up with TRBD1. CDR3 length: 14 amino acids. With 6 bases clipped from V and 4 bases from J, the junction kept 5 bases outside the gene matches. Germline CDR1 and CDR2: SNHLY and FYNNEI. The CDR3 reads CASRGDRGSTEAFF. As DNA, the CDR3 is TGTGCCAGCAGAGGGGACAGGGGTAGCACTGAAGCTTTCTTT.

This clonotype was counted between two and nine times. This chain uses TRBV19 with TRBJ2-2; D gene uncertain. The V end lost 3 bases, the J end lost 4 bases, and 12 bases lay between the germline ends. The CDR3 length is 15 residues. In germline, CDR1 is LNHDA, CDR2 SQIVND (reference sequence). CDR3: CASSIARASTGELFF. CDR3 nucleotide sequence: TGTGCCAGTAGTATTGCGAGAGCCAGCACCGGGGAGCTGTTTTTT.

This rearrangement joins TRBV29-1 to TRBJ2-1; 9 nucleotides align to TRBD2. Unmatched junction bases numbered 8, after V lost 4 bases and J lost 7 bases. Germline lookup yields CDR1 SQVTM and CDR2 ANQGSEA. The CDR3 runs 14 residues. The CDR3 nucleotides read TGCAGCGTTGTAGGCGGGAGGGCCTTGAATGAGCAGTTCTTC. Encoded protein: CSVVGGRALNEQFF.

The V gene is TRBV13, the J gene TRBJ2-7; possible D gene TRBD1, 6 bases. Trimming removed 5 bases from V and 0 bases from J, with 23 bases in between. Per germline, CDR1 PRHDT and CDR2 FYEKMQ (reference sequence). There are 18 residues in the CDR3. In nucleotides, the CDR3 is TGTGCCAGCAGCCCCTCCGGGCTGGGACACAAATCCTCCTACGAGCAGTACTTC. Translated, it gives CASSPSGLGHKSSYEQYF.

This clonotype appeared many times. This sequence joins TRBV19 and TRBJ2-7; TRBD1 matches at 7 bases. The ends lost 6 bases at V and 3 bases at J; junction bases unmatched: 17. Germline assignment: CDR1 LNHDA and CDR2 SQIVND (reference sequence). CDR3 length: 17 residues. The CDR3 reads CASSPGSRDSRVYEQYF. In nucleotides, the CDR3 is TGTGCCAGTAGCCCCGGTAGCCGGGACAGTCGTGTCTACGAGCAGTACTTC.

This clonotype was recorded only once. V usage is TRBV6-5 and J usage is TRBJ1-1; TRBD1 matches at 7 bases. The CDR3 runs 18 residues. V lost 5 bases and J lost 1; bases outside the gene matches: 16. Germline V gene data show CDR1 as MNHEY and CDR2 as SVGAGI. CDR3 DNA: TGTGCCAGCAGTCCGCCGGGACAGTCTGCTCAAGAGAACACTGAAGCTTTCTTT. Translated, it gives CASSPPGQSAQENTEAFF.

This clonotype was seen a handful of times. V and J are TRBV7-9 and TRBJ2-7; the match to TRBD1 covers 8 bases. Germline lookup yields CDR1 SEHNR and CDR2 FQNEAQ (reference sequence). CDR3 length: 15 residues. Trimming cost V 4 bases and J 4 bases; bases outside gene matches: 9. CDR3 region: CASSSAGTGEYEQYF. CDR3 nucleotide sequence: TGTGCCAGCAGCTCCGCCGGGACAGGAGAGTACGAGCAGTACTTC.

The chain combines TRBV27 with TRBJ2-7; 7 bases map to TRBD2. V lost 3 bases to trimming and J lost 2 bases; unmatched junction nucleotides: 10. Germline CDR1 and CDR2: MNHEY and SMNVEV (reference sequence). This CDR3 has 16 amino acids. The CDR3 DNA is TGTGCCAGCAGTTTTTCTGCGGGAGTTATCACCTACGAGCAGTACTTC. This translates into CASSFSAGVITYEQYF.